This entry lists 30 T cell receptor beta chains sequenced from one sample in a study of blood T cells in healthy people across ages. With a J-beta primer mix and a sample-barcoded 5' primer, a second PCR ran about 6 to 11 cycles. TCRdb re-called the 5' RACE reads with MiXCR, one entry per CDR3 protein. The table has some 1,500,000 distinct CDR3 sequences, approximately 43% seen once; the top ten hold about 4%. The material sequenced was blood. Receptors were obtained from a woman between 18 and 29 years old in good health.

The chain joins TRBV6-4 to TRBJ2-1; 7 bases line up with TRBD2. CDR1 MRHNA and CDR2 SNTAGT come from the germline V gene. V lost 0 bases, J lost 4 bases, and 3 bases stayed unmatched. This CDR3 contains 15 residues. CDR3: CASSDSASGYNEQFF. CDR3 bases: TGTGCCAGCAGTGACTCGGCTAGCGGTTACAATGAGCAGTTCTTC.

The CDR3 here is CSAATQTGGWNEQFF. CDR3 sequence (DNA): TGCAGTGCCGCCACCCAGACAGGGGGCTGGAATGAGCAGTTCTTC. This rearrangement joins TRBV20-1 to TRBJ2-1; 10 nucleotides match TRBD1. The ends lost 6 bases at V and 7 bases at J; junction bases unmatched: 12. This CDR3 has 15 residues. Germline CDR1 is DFQATT and CDR2 is SNEGSKA (reference sequence).

The gene calls are TRBV12-5 and TRBJ2-1; 14 bases map to TRBD2. With V trimmed by 4 bases and J by 6 bases, 2 bases remained unmatched. This CDR3 contains 15 residues. In germline, CDR1 is LGHNT, CDR2 FRNRAP. The CDR3 DNA reads as TGTGCTAGTGGTTCGGGACTAGCGGGAGTCAATGAGCAGTTCTTC. This translates into CASGSGLAGVNEQFF.

This clonotype was observed a handful of times. The V call is TRBV28, the J call TRBJ2-3, with 7 bases identical to TRBD1. V lost 8 bases to trimming and J lost 1 base; unmatched junction nucleotides: 6. CDR3 length: 14 amino acids. CDR1 is MDHEN, CDR2 SYDVKM, per germline. The CDR3 DNA is TGTGCCAGCTGGCGGACAGGACGCACAGATACGCAGTATTTT. Translation: CASWRTGRTDTQYF.

J is TRBJ2-4 and V is TRBV7-2; D possibly corresponds to TRBD1 (6 bases). The J call may be in error: the DNA end matches TRBJ2-7 better. The length of the CDR3 is 16 residues. Germline V gene data show CDR1 as SGHTA and CDR2 as FQGNSA. As DNA, the CDR3 is TGTGCCAGCAGCTTAGCTCAGGGGCGGTCTGACTACGAGCAGTACTTC. Encoded protein: CASSLAQGRSDYEQYF.

The genes are TRBV29-1 and TRBJ1-6; a weak D match, TRBD1 (6 bases). V was pared by 4 bases and J by 7 bases, with 17 bases between. The CDR3 covers 15 residues. The germline gives CDR1 SQVTM, CDR2 ANQGSEA. For the CDR3, the DNA is TGCAGCGTTGCGGACCAGGGGTTAGGAAATTCACCCCTCCACTTT. Its translation: CSVADQGLGNSPLHF.

This chain uses TRBV9 with TRBJ2-3, with 15 bases fitting TRBD2. Germline loops: CDR1 SGDLS, CDR2 YYNGEE. V was pared by 2 bases and J by 5 bases, with 6 bases of the junction left unmatched. The CDR3 loop spans 17 amino acids. The CDR3: CASSVGLAGGSVDTQYF. The CDR3, as DNA: TGTGCCAGCAGCGTTGGACTAGCGGGAGGGTCGGTAGATACGCAGTATTTT.

This clonotype was picked up a small number of times. This sequence joins TRBV10-3 and TRBJ2-7, with TRBD2 identical over 7 bases. V was pared by 4 bases and J by 6 bases, with 3 bases of the junction left unmatched. Germline V gives CDR1 ENHRY, CDR2 SYGVKD. The CDR3 is 12 amino acids. CDR3 in amino acids: CAISGGGSEQYF. CDR3 nucleotides: TGTGCCATCAGTGGGGGAGGGTCCGAGCAGTACTTC.

The genes are TRBV29-1 and TRBJ2-5; tentatively, D is TRBD2 (6 bases). The DNA end is a closer match to TRBJ2-7, so the J assignment may be wrong. The CDR3 covers 11 residues. Germline CDR1 SQVTM, CDR2 ANQGSEA. The CDR3 here is CSVRWRGEQYF. The CDR3 DNA reads as TGCAGCGTCAGGTGGCGGGGCGAGCAGTACTTC.

The J gene is TRBJ1-1, the V gene TRBV20-1; maybe TRBD1 (5 bases). Looked up from germline, CDR1 is DFQATT and CDR2 is SNEGSKA (reference sequence). This CDR3 has 13 amino acids. Trimming stripped 7 bases from V and 2 bases from J, with 14 bases between. The CDR3 loop reads CSVTRQSNTEAFF. DNA of the CDR3: TGCAGTGTTACACGACAGTCTAACACTGAAGCTTTCTTT.

V and J are TRBV20-1 and TRBJ2-7; D gene uncertain. This CDR3 is 12 amino acids long. In germline, CDR1 is DFQATT, CDR2 SNEGSKA (reference sequence). V lost 6 bases and J 2 bases, leaving 11 bases between the germline ends. Written as DNA, the CDR3 is TGCAGTGCGTTCCCCAGAGCCTACGAGCAGTACTTC. Protein: CSAFPRAYEQYF.

Only a few counts were recorded for this clonotype. Relative to the germline gene, one junction end is altered; a read error may explain this. The CDR3 is CASSQKNGGEVFF. The CDR3 DNA is TGTGCCAGCAGCCAAAAAAACGGGGGGGAGGTGTTTTTT. The gene calls are TRBV7-2 and TRBJ2-2; 8 bases are a match to TRBD2. Germline CDR1 SGHTA, CDR2 FQGNSA. The CDR3 has 13 amino acids. Supplemented by reference TRBV7-2 and TRBJ2-2, the full variable domain reads GAGVSQSPSNKVTEKGKDVELRCDPISGHTALYWYRQSLGQGLEFLIYFQGNSAPDKSGLPSDRFSAERTGGSVSTLTIQRTQQEDSAVYLCASSQKNGGEVFFGEGSRLTVL.

This clonotype was found a few times. This chain links TRBV7-9 with TRBJ2-7, with D possibly TRBD2 on 6 matching bases. TRBJ2-5 explains the end of the DNA better; the J call may be wrong. This CDR3 comprises 13 residues. Germline V CDR1 and CDR2: SEHNR, FQNEAQ (reference sequence). Here the CDR3 DNA reads TGTGCCAGCAGCCCTGCGGGGCGAGAGACCCAGTACTTC. This encodes CASSPAGRETQYF.

In its sample, this clonotype was seen a few times. This chain joins TRBV12-3 or TRBV12-4 and TRBJ1-2; D is possibly TRBD1 (5 bases). Between the trimmed V and J ends, which lost 7 bases and 7 bases, there was a span of 10 bases. The CDR3 covers 11 residues. The CDR3 DNA sequence: TGTGCCAGCACCATTGGGGCTGGCTACACCTTC. It is translated as CASTIGAGYTF.

As regards this clonotype: A read error may account for a junction end that differs from germline. The chain joins TRBV19 to TRBJ2-3, with 8 nucleotides matching TRBD2. Germline V gives CDR1 LNHDA, CDR2 SQIVND (reference sequence). This CDR3 is 16 amino acids long. The CDR3 DNA follows: TGTGCCAGTAACCTCCGGGCGGGACTAGACCCAGATACGCGGTATTTT. It codes for CASNLRAGLDPDTRYF. The entire variable domain, with the rest obtained from reference TRBV19 and TRBJ2-3, is as follows: DGGITQSPKYLFRKEGQNVTLSCEQNLNHDAMYWYRQDPGQGLRLIYYSQIVNDFQKGDIAEGYSVSREKKESFPLTVTSAQKNPTAFYLCASNLRAGLDPDTRYFGPGTRLTVL.

This clonotype was seen a handful of times. The gene calls are TRBV9 and TRBJ2-7; D may be TRBD1 or TRBD2 (5 bases each). Looked up from germline, CDR1 is SGDLS and CDR2 is YYNGEE. This CDR3 spans 15 amino acids. V was clipped by 4 bases and J by 1 base, with 15 bases between them. This chain's CDR3 is CASSTGRGTSYEQYF. The CDR3 DNA reads as TGTGCCAGCAGCACGGGAAGGGGCACTTCCTACGAGCAGTACTTC.

This clonotype was observed at least ten times. The V gene is TRBV12-3 or TRBV12-4, the J gene TRBJ1-2; D may be TRBD1 (6 bases). The CDR3 covers 12 residues. Trimming took off 6 bases at V and 1 base at J, with 6 bases between the two ends. CDR3 coding DNA: TGTGCCAGCAGAGGGGGTAACTATGGCTACACCTTC. This gives the protein CASRGGNYGYTF.

The V and J genes are TRBV12-3 or TRBV12-4 and TRBJ2-2, with a weak D call TRBD1 (5 bases). CDR3 length: 13 amino acids. Deletions cut 8 bases from V and 6 bases from J, with 13 bases between. The CDR3 region has the DNA TGTGCCAGCGACTCGGACACGGCCGGGGAGCTGTTTTTT. It translates to CASDSDTAGELFF.

The chain recombines TRBV5-4 with TRBJ2-7; weak D call: TRBD1 (6 bases). From germline, CDR1 is SGHNT and CDR2 YYREEE (reference sequence). V lost 3 bases and J lost 7, with 29 bases in between. CDR3 length: 18 amino acids. In DNA form, the CDR3 reads TGTGCCAGCAGCTCGACAACAACCACGGACAGCTCCCTGTGGGAGCAGTACTTC. Protein product: CASSSTTTTDSSLWEQYF.

The chain combines TRBV7-3 with TRBJ1-2; D may be TRBD1 (5 bases). The CDR3 is 15 amino acids. Trimming stripped 0 bases from V and 4 bases from J, with 12 bases between. Germline V CDR1 and CDR2: SGHTA, FQGTGA. The CDR3 sequence is CASSLTDTGVYGYTF. In DNA form, the CDR3 reads TGTGCCAGCAGCTTAACGGACACCGGTGTCTATGGCTACACCTTC.

Only a few counts were recorded for this clonotype. This sequence joins TRBV20-1 and TRBJ1-5, with unresolved D. The CDR3 spans 15 residues. Trimming shortened V by 4 bases and J by 1 base, and 14 bases separated the two germline ends. CDR1 is DFQATT and CDR2 is SNEGSKA in the germline V gene (reference sequence). The CDR3 is CSANRPTHSNQPQHF. The CDR3 nucleotides are TGCAGTGCTAATCGTCCAACACACAGCAATCAGCCCCAGCATTTT.

This clonotype was seen a handful of times. The V call is TRBV15, the J call TRBJ2-1, with TRBD1 matching over 7 bases. The CDR3 runs to 14 residues. J lost 7 bases, V lost 3 bases, and 6 bases had no gene match. Germline CDR1 LNHNV, CDR2 YYDKDF (reference sequence). In DNA form, the CDR3 reads TGTGCCACCAGCAGGGACGGACAGGTAAATGAGCAGTTCTTC. Amino acid sequence: CATSRDGQVNEQFF.

CDR3 bases: TGTGCCAGCAGCACCCAACCGGGACAGGGTTACGAGCAGTACTTC. This encodes CASSTQPGQGYEQYF. The chain combines TRBV9 with TRBJ2-7; 9 nucleotides align to TRBD1. J lost 4 bases, V lost 4 bases, and 9 bases had no gene match. Per the germline V gene, CDR1 is SGDLS and CDR2 is YYNGEE. The CDR3 runs to 15 residues.

Concerning this clonotype itself: A single base separates this from a much larger clone, so it may be a read error. V gene TRBV29-1 combines with J gene TRBJ2-1, with a tentative D call TRBD2 (6 bases). Trimming took off 3 bases at V and 13 bases at J, with 13 bases between the two ends. In germline, CDR1 is SQVTM, CDR2 ANQGSEA. This CDR3 has 11 amino acids. The CDR3 DNA sequence: TGCAGCGTTGAGAGCGGAGGGACCCAGTTCTTC. It specifies CSVESGGTQFF.

The chain uses TRBV29-1 and TRBJ2-7; 10 positions match TRBD2. V was clipped by 4 bases and J by 3 bases; unmatched bases: 6. The germline V gene has CDR1 SQVTM and CDR2 ANQGSEA. The CDR3 length is 14 residues. CDR3 bases: TGCAGCGTTGGTGCTAGCGGGAGAGTCTACGAGCAGTACTTC. It encodes CSVGASGRVYEQYF.

V usage is TRBV20-1 and J usage is TRBJ2-6, with 8 bases lining up with TRBD1. The CDR3 loop spans 17 amino acids. V shed 3 bases and J 0 bases; nucleotides not matched to a gene: 7. Germline V CDR1 and CDR2: DFQATT, SNEGSKA (reference sequence). The CDR3 reads CSARGTGPSSGANVLTF. CDR3 sequence (DNA): TGCAGTGCTAGGGGGACAGGCCCCAGCTCTGGGGCCAACGTCCTGACTTTC.

This clonotype has more than one count but fewer than ten. This chain links TRBV2 with TRBJ1-2; no clear D gene. The germline V gene encodes CDR1 SNHLY and CDR2 FYNNEI. V lost 7 bases, J lost 2 bases, and 11 bases lay in between. The length of the CDR3 is 13 residues. Here the CDR3 DNA reads TGTGCCAGCACGTCTGGACGAAACTATGGCTACACCTTC. The encoded protein is CASTSGRNYGYTF.

This clonotype was detected a few times. The chain is built from TRBV6-2 or TRBV6-3 and TRBJ1-1; D not resolved. There are 14 residues in the CDR3. V shed 3 bases and J shed 0 bases, with 8 bases lying between them. Germline values: CDR1 MNHEY, CDR2 SVGEGT. The CDR3 region has the DNA TGTGCCAGCAGTTATTCCGCGGTGAACACTGAAGCTTTCTTT. This translates into CASSYSAVNTEAFF.

This clonotype has a handful of counts. This chain connects TRBV18 to TRBJ1-2; 11 nucleotides agree with TRBD1. The V gene end was trimmed by 0 bases and the J gene end by 4 bases; junction bases not matched to a gene: 4. CDR1 and CDR2 from the germline V gene are KGHSH and LQKENI. The CDR3 totals 16 residues. CDR3 amino acids: CASSPPVGTGGYGYTF. The CDR3 bases are TGTGCCAGCTCACCACCCGTGGGGACAGGGGGCTATGGCTACACCTTC.

The V gene is TRBV6-2 or TRBV6-3, the J gene TRBJ1-4; the D is unclear. Trimming removed 6 bases at V and 8 bases at J, with 16 bases between. Germline assignment: CDR1 MNHEY and CDR2 SVGEGT. The CDR3 runs 14 residues. CDR3 coding DNA: TGTGCCAGCAGGAGCGGAGGGAGTCCCGAAAAACTGTTTTTT. It specifies CASRSGGSPEKLFF.